A selection of T cell receptor beta chains follows, all from one sample in a study of blood T cell repertoires in COVID-19. Sequencing used immunoSEQ multiplex PCR; TCRdb keeps in-frame clones, though not all of them. The data show 300,000 to 350,000 clones, with around 90% seen just once and around 5% held by the top ten. Sequencing input: PBMCs or T cells enriched from blood (not recorded which). These receptors came from a man under 40 who had recovered from COVID-19. The CDR3 runs from the conserved cysteine through the conserved F or W. A D gene is named only where the DNA matches it firmly. A row's size may be missing; if present it is once, few, many or a size class.

v_gene	j_gene	d_gene	abundance	CDR3nt	CDR3aa
TRBV2	TRBJ2-2	NA	NA	TGTGCCAGCAGTCGAGTGGACACCGGGGAGCTGTTTTTT	CASSRVDTGELFF
TRBV5-4	TRBJ1-3	NA	NA	TGTGCCAGCAGCCCCGGAGGGGCGAGCTCTGGAAACACCATATATTTT	CASSPGGASSGNTIYF
TRBV7-9	TRBJ2-7	TRBD1	NA	TGTGCCAGCAGCTCCCAGGGACAGGGGGTCCCCGACAGCGAGCAGTACTTC	CASSSQGQGVPDSEQYF
TRBV19	TRBJ1-4	TRBD1	NA	TGTGCCAGTACCCCCGGGACAGGGGCGAATAGCCTTAATGAAAAACTGTTTTTT	CASTPGTGANSLNEKLFF
TRBV28	TRBJ1-2	TRBD1	NA	TGTGCCAGCAGTATAGGGACAGTTAACTATGGCTACACCTTC	CASSIGTVNYGYTF
TRBV12-3/TRBV12-4	TRBJ1-1	TRBD1	NA	TGTGCCAGCAGTTATGACAGGGGCACTGAAGCTTTCTTT	CASSYDRGTEAFF
TRBV28	TRBJ1-5	TRBD1	NA	TGTGCCAGCAGTGCTACAGGGGGGAATTTGCAGCCCCAGCATTTT	CASSATGGNLQPQHF
TRBV5-1	TRBJ1-1	NA	NA	TGCGCCAGCAGCTTCCAGGGTACTGAAGCTTTCTTT	CASSFQGTEAFF
TRBV28	TRBJ2-7	NA	once	TGTGCCAGCAGTTGGCTAGGGGGAGTTAGCTCCTACGAGCAGTACTTC	CASSWLGGVSSYEQYF
TRBV29-1	TRBJ1-2	TRBD1	NA	TGCAGCGTTGGGATAACACAGGGGAACTATGGCTACACCTTC	CSVGITQGNYGYTF
TRBV11-2	TRBJ1-1	NA	NA	TGTGCCAGCAAGCAAGCAGGGATTGGTGAAGCTTTCTTT	CASKQAGIGEAFF
TRBV5-1	TRBJ1-4	TRBD1	NA	TGCGCCAGCAGCATCGGGACAGAGTCAACTAATGAAAAACTGTTTTTT	CASSIGTESTNEKLFF
TRBV5-1	TRBJ2-5	NA	NA	TGCGCCAGCAGCTTGGAGGGGATCGGAGAGACCCAGTACTTC	CASSLEGIGETQYF
TRBV15	TRBJ2-7	TRBD1	NA	TGTGCCACCAACAATCCCTCAACAGGGGACGAGCAGTACTTC	CATNNPSTGDEQYF
TRBV6-5	TRBJ2-7	NA	NA	TGTGCCAGCAGTTACTACCGGGGAGACTACGAGCAGTACTTC	CASSYYRGDYEQYF
TRBV10-3	TRBJ2-3	TRBD2	NA	TGTGCCATCAGCCCGGGGGGGGAAACTACAGATACGCAGTATTTT	CAISPGGETTDTQYF
TRBV5-1	TRBJ2-3	NA	NA	TGCGCCAGCAGTCTTTGGACACGCACAGATACGCAGTATTTT	CASSLWTRTDTQYF
TRBV28	TRBJ1-3	NA	once	TGTGCCAGCAGTCCACAGAGCTCTGGAAACACCATATATTTT	CASSPQSSGNTIYF
TRBV6-5	TRBJ1-1	NA	NA	TGTGCCAGCAGTTACGCGGGAGGGAACACTGAAGCTTTCTTT	CASSYAGGNTEAFF
TRBV25-1	TRBJ1-3	NA	NA	TGTGCCAGCAAGCCCGGCTCTGGAAACACCATATATTTT	CASKPGSGNTIYF
TRBV7-9	TRBJ2-4	NA	NA	TGTGCCAGCTGCCTGGGGGACACTATAAACATTCAGTACTTC	CASCLGDTINIQYF
TRBV10-3	TRBJ2-3	NA	once	TGTGCCATCAGTGCGGGGGACACAGATACGCAGTATTTT	CAISAGDTDTQYF
TRBV20-1	TRBJ1-2	NA	NA	TGCAGGGGGGGGGCAAATGGCTACACCTTC	CRGGANGYTF
TRBV14	TRBJ2-5	TRBD1	NA	TGTGCCAGCAGCCCACGACAGGGGAGGAGGGCAGAGACCCAGTACTTC	CASSPRQGRRAETQYF
TRBV11-3	TRBJ2-1	NA	NA	TGTGCCAGCAGCGCCCACCGGGACATCAACAATGAGCAGTTCTTC	CASSAHRDINNEQFF
TRBV19	TRBJ1-1	TRBD1	NA	TGTGCCAGTAGTATTCAGGGGGCCAGGGTGAACACTGAAGCTTTCTTT	CASSIQGARVNTEAFF
TRBV19	TRBJ2-2	TRBD1	NA	TGTGCCAGTAGATCAGGACAGGGGAGGCCCGGGGAGCTGTTTTTT	CASRSGQGRPGELFF
TRBV19	TRBJ2-1	TRBD2	NA	TGTGCCAGTAACCCTCGACCGGGGGGCTACAATGAGCAGTTCTTC	CASNPRPGGYNEQFF
TRBV5-1	TRBJ1-1	NA	NA	TGCGCCAGTTCCGCCGGAAGGGGCGAAAACACTGAAGCTTTCTTT	CASSAGRGENTEAFF
TRBV16	TRBJ1-4	NA	NA	TGTGCCAGCAGCCATTACAGTGAAAAACTGTTTTTT	CASSHYSEKLFF
TRBV12-3/TRBV12-4	TRBJ2-5	NA	NA	TGTGCCAGCAGTTTCGGGTTGGGAGAGACCCAGTACTTC	CASSFGLGETQYF
TRBV27	TRBJ1-2	NA	once	TGTGCCAGCAGTTTAGAGGGCAGGAACTATGGCTACACCTTC	CASSLEGRNYGYTF
TRBV7-9	TRBJ1-1	TRBD1	NA	TGTGCCAGCAGCTTAGCGGGTGACCGGGACAGCGAAGCTTTCTTT	CASSLAGDRDSEAFF
TRBV28	TRBJ1-1	NA	NA	TGTGCCAGCGGGAGGACTGAAGCTTTCTTT	CASGRTEAFF
TRBV3-1/TRBV3-2	TRBJ2-4	TRBD2	NA	TGTGCCAGCAGCCAAGACCCTTTAGCGGGGGGGCGGGTAGCCAAAAACATTCAGTACTTC	CASSQDPLAGGRVAKNIQYF
TRBV11-2	TRBJ2-5	NA	NA	TGTGCCAGCAGCTTAGAGTGGGGGCGGGGGAAAGAGACCCAGTACTTC	CASSLEWGRGKETQYF
TRBV6-5	TRBJ2-7	NA	NA	TGTGCCAGCAGTTACGCGGTCGGCAGTACCTACGAGCAGTACTTC	CASSYAVGSTYEQYF
TRBV5-6	TRBJ2-7	TRBD1	NA	TGTGCCAGCAGCTCGGACAGGGGCGAGCAGTACTTC	CASSSDRGEQYF
TRBV5-1	TRBJ2-5	TRBD1	NA	TGCGCCAGCAGCTTAAAAGGGACAGGGGGCGGCGAGACCCAGTACTTC	CASSLKGTGGGETQYF
TRBV3-1/TRBV3-2	TRBJ1-4	NA	NA	TGTGCCAGCAGCGTCTCTTATCGGGACACAAACGAAAAACTGTTTTTT	CASSVSYRDTNEKLFF
TRBV11-2	TRBJ2-1	TRBD1	NA	TGTGCCAGCAGCTTATCACCGGGACAGGGGTTGCATGAGCAGTTCTTC	CASSLSPGQGLHEQFF
TRBV10-3	TRBJ1-1	NA	NA	TGTGCCATCAGTGAGTCGCAACAGGATCCCACTGAAGCTTTCTTT	CAISESQQDPTEAFF
TRBV6-5	TRBJ1-6	TRBD1	NA	TGTGCCAGCAGTTACCTTCCGACAGGGGAAGACTCACCCCTCCACTTT	CASSYLPTGEDSPLHF
TRBV19	TRBJ2-7	TRBD1	NA	TGTGCCAGTAGTATAGTCTGGGACAGCGAGCAGTACTTC	CASSIVWDSEQYF
TRBV7-3	TRBJ2-3	NA	NA	TGTGCCAGCAGCTACCAACCAGGTGCAGATACGCAGTATTTT	CASSYQPGADTQYF
TRBV11-2	TRBJ1-2	TRBD1	NA	TGTGCCAGCACCTCAAGCAGCTTAGTGGGTTGGGGACAGGGAGATGGCTACACCTTC	CASTSSSLVGWGQGDGYTF
TRBV6-4	TRBJ2-3	TRBD1	NA	TGTGCCAGCAGTGACTCCTCAGGGGGTGGCACAGATACGCAGTATTTT	CASSDSSGGGTDTQYF
TRBV30	TRBJ1-4	TRBD1	NA	TGTGCCTGGAGTCACAGGGGGCGGCATGAAAAACTGTTTTTT	CAWSHRGRHEKLFF
TRBV5-6	TRBJ1-2	NA	NA	TGTGCCAGCAGCTTCTCAGAAAACTATGGCTACACCTTC	CASSFSENYGYTF
TRBV4-1	TRBJ1-2	NA	NA	TGCGCCAGCAGCCAAGATCCCGGCTATGGCTACACCTTC	CASSQDPGYGYTF
TRBV5-1	TRBJ2-1	TRBD1	once	TGCGCCAGCACCTTCGACAGGGGGCAAGATGAGCAGTTCTTC	CASTFDRGQDEQFF
TRBV11-2	TRBJ2-3	TRBD2	NA	TGTGCCAGCAGCTACGGGACTAGCCTTAGCACAGATACGCAGTATTTT	CASSYGTSLSTDTQYF
TRBV7-9	TRBJ1-4	NA	NA	TGTGCCAGCAGCTTCGGGCCACCCGGGGGGCTGTTTTTT	CASSFGPPGGLFF
TRBV3-1/TRBV3-2	TRBJ2-7	TRBD1	NA	TGTGCCAGCAGCCCGGGACAGGGAAACTACGAGCAGTACTTC	CASSPGQGNYEQYF
TRBV21-1	TRBJ1-5	NA	NA	TGTGCCAGCAGCAAAACGGGGGGACAGGGGGAACCTAGCAATCAGCCCCAGCATTTT	CASSKTGGQGEPSNQPQHF